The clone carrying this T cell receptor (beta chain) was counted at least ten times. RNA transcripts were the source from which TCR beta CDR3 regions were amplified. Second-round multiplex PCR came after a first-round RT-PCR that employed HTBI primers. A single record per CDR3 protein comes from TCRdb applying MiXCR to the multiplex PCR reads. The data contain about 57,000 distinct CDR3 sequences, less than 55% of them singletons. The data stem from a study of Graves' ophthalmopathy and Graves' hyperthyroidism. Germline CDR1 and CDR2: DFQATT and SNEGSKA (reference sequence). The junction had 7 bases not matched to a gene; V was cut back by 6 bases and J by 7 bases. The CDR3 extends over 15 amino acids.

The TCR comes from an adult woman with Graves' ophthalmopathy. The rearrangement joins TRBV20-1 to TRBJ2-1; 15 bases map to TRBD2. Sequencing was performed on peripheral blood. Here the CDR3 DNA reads TGCAGTGCAGGACTAGCGGGAGGGCAGGGGAATGAGCAGTTCTTC. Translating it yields CSAGLAGGQGNEQFF.